The 11 T cell receptor beta chains below all came from one sample that was sequenced in a study. Treg sorting used a CD4+CD25+CD127-/low gate. TCRdb reprocessed the 5' RACE reads via MiXCR and lists one record per CDR3 protein. Altogether about 59,000 distinct CDR3 sequences are present, less than 25% being singletons, with the ten largest covering 3.2%. The sample taken for sequencing was tumor-infiltrating Tregs sorted from the breast tumor. The receptor source for this set is a female donor with breast cancer.

This clonotype was detected many times. The rearrangement uses TRBV7-2 and TRBJ1-6; D is undetermined. From germline, CDR1 is SGHTA and CDR2 FQGNSA. CDR3 length: 14 amino acids. V lost 1 base and J lost 10, with 11 bases in between. The CDR3 loop is CASSLDPGGSPLHF. DNA of the CDR3: TGTGCCAGCAGCTTAGACCCCGGTGGGTCACCCCTCCACTTT.

This clonotype has more than one count but fewer than ten. The chain recombines TRBV7-2 with TRBJ2-3, with 9 bases matching TRBD1. Trimming removed 4 bases from V and 1 base from J; junction bases left unmatched: 3. Germline lookup yields CDR1 SGHTA and CDR2 FQGNSA. This CDR3 spans 15 amino acids. CDR3 nucleotide sequence: TGTGCCAGCAGCTGGAGGACAGGGGGCACAGATACGCAGTATTTT. Its translation: CASSWRTGGTDTQYF.

The genes are TRBV4-1 and TRBJ2-5, with a weak D call TRBD2 (6 bases). Germline CDR1 and CDR2: MGHRA and YSYEKL. The CDR3 runs to 14 residues. Trimming removed 3 bases from V and 7 bases from J, with 15 bases in between. CDR3 bases: TGCGCCAGCAGCCACCCCGGGACTTATGCGACCCAGTACTTC. This encodes CASSHPGTYATQYF.

This clonotype has ten or more counts. This chain connects TRBV29-1 to TRBJ2-2; 15 nucleotides line up with TRBD2. CDR1 is SQVTM, CDR2 ANQGSEA, per germline. This CDR3 has 17 amino acids. Unmatched junction bases numbered 11, after V lost 6 bases and J lost 6 bases. DNA of the CDR3: TGCAGCGTGGATCCGGGACTAGCGGGGGGAGGCGCCGGGGAGCTGTTTTTT. It yields the protein CSVDPGLAGGGAGELFF.

This clonotype has just a few counts. This rearrangement joins TRBV12-3 or TRBV12-4 to TRBJ1-5, with D uncertain. V was shortened by 6 bases and J by 3 bases, with 6 bases between the two germline ends. The CDR3 is 12 amino acids. The CDR3 bases are TGTGCCAGCAGACCACCCAATCAGCCCCAGCATTTT. Its translation is CASRPPNQPQHF.

J is TRBJ2-3 and V is TRBV27; D is uncertain. From germline, CDR1 is MNHEY and CDR2 SMNVEV (reference sequence). The CDR3 has 14 amino acids. Deletions cut 6 bases from V and 6 bases from J, with 16 bases between. The CDR3 region has the DNA TGTGCCAGCAGGGCGCAAGGTACCGGGGATACGCAGTATTTT. It yields the protein CASRAQGTGDTQYF.

This clonotype was found many times. The chain is built from TRBV7-8 and TRBJ1-2; possible D gene TRBD1, 5 bases. Germline V lookup: CDR1 SGHVS, CDR2 FQNEAQ. The CDR3 is 14 amino acids. V was pared by 4 bases and J by 5 bases, with 14 bases between. The chain's CDR3 is CASSSMGVAYGYTF. The CDR3 DNA reads as TGTGCCAGCAGCTCGATGGGGGTAGCGTATGGCTACACCTTC.

This clonotype appeared many times. V is TRBV18 and J is TRBJ2-1; D tentatively reads TRBD1 or TRBD2 (6 bases each). This CDR3 has 13 residues. The V end lost 3 bases, the J end lost 9 bases, and 12 bases lay between the germline ends. Per germline, CDR1 KGHSH and CDR2 LQKENI. The CDR3, as DNA: TGTGCCAGCTCACCCGAGGGGGGCAGTGAGCAGTTCTTC. The encoded protein is CASSPEGGSEQFF.

The chain has TRBV10-3 and TRBJ1-5; D might be TRBD1 (5 bases). This CDR3 spans 14 amino acids. The germline V gene has CDR1 ENHRY and CDR2 SYGVKD. Trimming removed 3 bases from V and 1 base from J, with 7 bases in between. The CDR3 protein is CAISDRASNQPQHF. For the CDR3, the DNA is TGTGCCATCAGTGACAGGGCAAGCAATCAGCCCCAGCATTTT.

This clonotype was recorded a few times. This chain connects TRBV4-3 to TRBJ1-2; no firm D call. The V end lost 0 bases, the J end lost 6 bases, and 11 bases lay between the germline ends. CDR3 length equals 14 residues. Germline V gene lookup returns CDR1 LGHNA and CDR2 YSLEER. CDR3 sequence (DNA): TGCGCCAGCAGCCAAGATGTTTCCACTAATGGCTACACCTTC. Translated, it gives CASSQDVSTNGYTF.

The rearrangement links TRBV18 to TRBJ1-1, with D possibly being TRBD1 (5 bases). Per germline, CDR1 KGHSH and CDR2 LQKENI. This CDR3 is built from 15 residues. V lost 0 bases and J 0 bases, leaving 8 bases between the germline ends. The CDR3 loop reads CASSPPGRMNTEAFF. As DNA, the CDR3 is TGTGCCAGCTCACCACCGGGACGTATGAACACTGAAGCTTTCTTT. The full variable domain, rest sourced from reference TRBV18 and TRBJ1-1, is NAGVMQNPRHLVRRRGQEARLRCSPMKGHSHVYWYRQLPEEGLKFMVYLQKENIIDESGMPKERFSAEFPKEGPSILRIQQVVRGDSAAYFCASSPPGRMNTEAFFGQGTRLTVV.